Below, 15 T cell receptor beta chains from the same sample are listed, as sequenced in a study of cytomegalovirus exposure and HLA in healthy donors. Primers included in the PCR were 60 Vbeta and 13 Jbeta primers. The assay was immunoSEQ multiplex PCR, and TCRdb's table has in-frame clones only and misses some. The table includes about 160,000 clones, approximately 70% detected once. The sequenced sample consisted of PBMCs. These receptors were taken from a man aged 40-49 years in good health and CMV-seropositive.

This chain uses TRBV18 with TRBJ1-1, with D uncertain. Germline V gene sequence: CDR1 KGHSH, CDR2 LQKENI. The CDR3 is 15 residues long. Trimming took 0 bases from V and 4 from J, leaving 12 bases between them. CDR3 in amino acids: CASSPPGGEGTEAFF. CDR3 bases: TGTGCCAGCTCACCACCGGGCGGGGAGGGCACTGAAGCTTTCTTT.

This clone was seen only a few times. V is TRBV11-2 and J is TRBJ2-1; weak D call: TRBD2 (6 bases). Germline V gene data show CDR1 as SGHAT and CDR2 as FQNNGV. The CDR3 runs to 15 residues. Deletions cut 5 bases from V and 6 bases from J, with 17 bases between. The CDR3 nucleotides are TGTGCCAGCAGCCCCCCGCGGGGAGTCGGCAATGAGCAGTTCTTC. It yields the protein CASSPPRGVGNEQFF.

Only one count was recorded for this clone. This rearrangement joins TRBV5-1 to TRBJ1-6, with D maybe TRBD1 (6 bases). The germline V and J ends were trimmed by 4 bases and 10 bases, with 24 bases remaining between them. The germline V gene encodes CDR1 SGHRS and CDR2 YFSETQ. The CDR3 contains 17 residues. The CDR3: CASSRYDSGQPSSPLHF. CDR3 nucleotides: TGCGCCAGCAGCCGCTACGATTCGGGACAACCCTCATCACCCCTCCACTTT.

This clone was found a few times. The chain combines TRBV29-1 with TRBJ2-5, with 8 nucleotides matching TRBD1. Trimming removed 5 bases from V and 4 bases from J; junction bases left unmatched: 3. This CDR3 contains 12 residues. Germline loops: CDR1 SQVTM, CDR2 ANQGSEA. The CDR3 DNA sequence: TGCAGCGTTAGGACAGGGATAGAGACCCAGTACTTC. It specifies CSVRTGIETQYF.

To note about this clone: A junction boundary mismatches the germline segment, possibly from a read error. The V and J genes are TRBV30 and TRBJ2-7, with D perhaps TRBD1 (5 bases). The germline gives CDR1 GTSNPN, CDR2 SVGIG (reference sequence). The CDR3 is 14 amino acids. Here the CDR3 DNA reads TGTGCCCGGAGCTGGGGCGGCGACTCCTACGAGCAGTACTTC. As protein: CARSWGGDSYEQYF. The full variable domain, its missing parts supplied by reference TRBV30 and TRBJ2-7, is SQTIHQWPATLVQPVGSPLSLECTVEGTSNPNLYWYRQAAGRGLQLLFYSVGIGQISSEVPQNLSASRPQDRQFILSSKKLLLSDSGFYLCARSWGGDSYEQYFGPGTRLTVT.

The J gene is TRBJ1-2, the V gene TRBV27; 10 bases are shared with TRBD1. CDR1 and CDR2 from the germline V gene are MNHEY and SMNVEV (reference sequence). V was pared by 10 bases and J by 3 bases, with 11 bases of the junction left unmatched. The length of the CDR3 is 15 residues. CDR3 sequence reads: CATWGQGRADYGYTF. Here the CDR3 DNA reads TGTGCCACCTGGGGACAGGGGAGAGCGGACTATGGCTACACCTTC.

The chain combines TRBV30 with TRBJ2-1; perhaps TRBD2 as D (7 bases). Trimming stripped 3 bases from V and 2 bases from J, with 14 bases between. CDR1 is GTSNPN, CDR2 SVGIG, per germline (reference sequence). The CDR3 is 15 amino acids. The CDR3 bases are TGTGCCTGGAGAATACCGGGGGGCCCCTACAATGAGCAGTTCTTC. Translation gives CAWRIPGGPYNEQFF.

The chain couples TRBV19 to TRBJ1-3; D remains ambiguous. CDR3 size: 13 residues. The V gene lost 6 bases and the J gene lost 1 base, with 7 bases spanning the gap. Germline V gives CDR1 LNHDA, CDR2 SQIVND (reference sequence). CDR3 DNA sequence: TGTGCCAGTAGGGAGGGTTCTGGAAACACCATATATTTT. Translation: CASREGSGNTIYF.

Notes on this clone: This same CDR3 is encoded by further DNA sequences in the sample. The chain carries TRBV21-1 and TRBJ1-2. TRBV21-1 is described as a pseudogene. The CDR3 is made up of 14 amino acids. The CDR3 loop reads CASSLPSGSYGYTF. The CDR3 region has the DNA TGTGCCAGCAGCTTACCTTCCGGTTCCTATGGCTACACCTTC.

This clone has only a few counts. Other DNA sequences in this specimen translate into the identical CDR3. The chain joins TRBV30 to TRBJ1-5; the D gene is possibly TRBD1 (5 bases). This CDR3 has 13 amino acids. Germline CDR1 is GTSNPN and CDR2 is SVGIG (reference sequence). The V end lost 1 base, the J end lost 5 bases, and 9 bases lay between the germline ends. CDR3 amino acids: CAWSAGRDQPQHF. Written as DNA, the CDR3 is TGTGCCTGGAGTGCAGGGAGGGATCAGCCCCAGCATTTT. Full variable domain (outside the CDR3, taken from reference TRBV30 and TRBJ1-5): SQTIHQWPATLVQPVGSPLSLECTVEGTSNPNLYWYRQAAGRGLQLLFYSVGIGQISSEVPQNLSASRPQDRQFILSSKKLLLSDSGFYLCAWSAGRDQPQHFGDGTRLSIL.

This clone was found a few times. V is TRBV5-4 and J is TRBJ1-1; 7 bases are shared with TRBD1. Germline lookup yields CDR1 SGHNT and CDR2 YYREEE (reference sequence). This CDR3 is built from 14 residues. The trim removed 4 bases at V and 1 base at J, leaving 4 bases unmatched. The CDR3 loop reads CASSGWTGNTEAFF. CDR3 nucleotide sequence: TGTGCCAGCAGCGGATGGACAGGGAACACTGAAGCTTTCTTT.

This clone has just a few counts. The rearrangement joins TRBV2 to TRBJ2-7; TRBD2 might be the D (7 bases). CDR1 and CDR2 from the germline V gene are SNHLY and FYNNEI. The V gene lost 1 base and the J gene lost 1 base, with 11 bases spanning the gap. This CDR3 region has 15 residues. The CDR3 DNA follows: TGTGCCAGCAGTGAAGTCCGGGGGGCTTCCTACGAGCAGTACTTC. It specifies CASSEVRGASYEQYF.

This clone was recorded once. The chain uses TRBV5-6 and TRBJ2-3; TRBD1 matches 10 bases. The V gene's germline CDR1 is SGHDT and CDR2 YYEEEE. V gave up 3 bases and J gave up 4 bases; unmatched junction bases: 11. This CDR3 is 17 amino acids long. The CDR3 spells CASSSDKGQGFPDTQYF. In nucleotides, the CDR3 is TGTGCCAGCAGCTCTGATAAGGGACAGGGGTTCCCAGATACGCAGTATTTT.

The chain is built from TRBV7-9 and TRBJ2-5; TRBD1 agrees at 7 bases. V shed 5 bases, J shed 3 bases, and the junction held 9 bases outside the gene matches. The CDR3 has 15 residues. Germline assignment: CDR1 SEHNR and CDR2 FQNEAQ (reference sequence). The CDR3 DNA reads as TGTGCCAGCAGCCGGAATACAGGGGTAGAAGAGACCCAGTACTTC. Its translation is CASSRNTGVEETQYF.

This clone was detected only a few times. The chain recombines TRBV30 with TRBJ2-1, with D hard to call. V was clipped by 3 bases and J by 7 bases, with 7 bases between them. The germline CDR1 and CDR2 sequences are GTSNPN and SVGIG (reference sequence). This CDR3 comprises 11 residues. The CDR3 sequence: CAWSFGNEQFF. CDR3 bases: TGTGCCTGGAGCTTCGGTAATGAGCAGTTCTTC.